These 7 T cell receptor beta chains came from one sample sequenced in a study of cytomegalovirus exposure and HLA in healthy donors (dated by TCRdb to between 2016 and 2019). Library creation used the immunoSEQ multiplex PCR assay. A mixture of 60 forward primers for TCR Vbeta segments and 13 reverse primers for TCR Jbeta segments was used in the multiplex PCR. What TCRdb holds here is the immuneACCESS table cut down to in-frame rearrangements. Part of the clones is not present; checked against another copy, under half of the missing clones reflect an unresolved V gene, and the others are unexplained. This sample comprises 120,000 to 150,000 clones, around 75% of them detected only once. Jointly, the top ten make up approximately 1.6% of the sample. Material for sequencing was PBMCs. These receptors all stem from a woman younger than 30 in good health and CMV-seronegative.

V and J are TRBV12-5 and TRBJ2-5; TRBD1 matches 7 bases. Germline CDR1 LGHNT, CDR2 FRNRAP. This CDR3 comprises 14 residues. V dropped 1 base and J dropped 2; count of bases not matched to a gene: 1. In nucleotides, the CDR3 is TGTGCTAGTGGTTTGGCAGGGGGACAAGAGACCCAGTACTTC. Translated: CASGLAGGQETQYF.

Only a few counts were recorded for this clone. The chain has TRBV7-2 and TRBJ2-5, with TRBD2 identical over 13 bases. Losses at the gene ends were 5 bases for V and 2 bases for J; bases not matched to a gene: 2. CDR1 is SGHTA, CDR2 FQGNSA, per germline. The CDR3 is 15 residues long. The CDR3 DNA is TGTGCCAGCAGCGTACTAGCGGGGGGGCAAGAGACCCAGTACTTC. This translates into CASSVLAGGQETQYF.

This clone was seen a handful of times. V is TRBV28 and J is TRBJ2-5; D not certain. The CDR3 contains 12 residues. Germline V CDR1 and CDR2: MDHEN, SYDVKM. V gave up 4 bases and J gave up 1 base, with 4 bases separating them. This CDR3 reads CASSWSQETQYF. The CDR3 DNA follows: TGTGCCAGCAGTTGGAGCCAAGAGACCCAGTACTTC.

The gene calls are TRBV5-4 and TRBJ2-7; 10 nucleotides agree with TRBD2. The CDR3 length is 15 residues. Germline assignment: CDR1 SGHNT and CDR2 YYREEE (reference sequence). Trimming at V came to 4 bases and at J to 3 bases, leaving 7 bases not matched to a gene. The CDR3 DNA reads TGTGCCAGCAGCCGGACTAGCGGAGCTAACTACGAGCAGTACTTC. This translates into CASSRTSGANYEQYF.

The chain recombines TRBV10-3 with TRBJ1-3; tentatively, D is TRBD1 (5 bases). CDR3 length: 14 amino acids. Germline CDR1 ENHRY, CDR2 SYGVKD. Between the trimmed V and J ends, which lost 9 bases and 0 bases, there was a span of 12 bases. DNA for the CDR3: TGTGCCATTGCTGAAGGGGACTCTGGAAACACCATATATTTT. Its translation: CAIAEGDSGNTIYF.

The rearrangement joins TRBV6-1 to TRBJ2-1; 11 nucleotides agree with TRBD2. CDR1 MNHNS and CDR2 SASEGT come from the germline V gene. The CDR3 length is 15 residues. V lost 6 bases and J lost 10; bases outside the gene matches: 11. For the CDR3, the DNA is TGTGCCAGCAGGGTGACTAGCGGGATGACATGGGAGCAGTTCTTC. Its protein product is CASRVTSGMTWEQFF.

This clone was seen a few times. The rearrangement uses TRBV5-1 and TRBJ1-3; no definite D call. CDR3 length: 15 residues. V gave up 4 bases and J gave up 0 bases, with 11 bases separating them. Germline CDR1 is SGHRS and CDR2 is YFSETQ. Written as DNA, the CDR3 is TGCGCCAGCAGCCAGGTGGGAGACTCTGGAAACACCATATATTTT. Translation gives CASSQVGDSGNTIYF. The full variable domain, with the rest looked up from reference TRBV5-1 and TRBJ1-3, is KAGVTQTPRYLIKTRGQQVTLSCSPISGHRSVSWYQQTPGQGLQFLFEYFSETQRNKGNFPGRFSGRQFSNSRSEMNVSTLELGDSALYLCASSQVGDSGNTIYFGEGSWLTVV.